These 22 T cell receptor beta chains came from one sample sequenced in a study of T cell responses to AZD1222 COVID-19 vaccine. The data were produced by immunoSEQ multiplex PCR, yet TCRdb's version contains in-frame clones alone and is incomplete. The profile shows approximately 110,000 clones, around 84% of them singletons. Sequenced material: peripheral blood, taken on day 0 of AZD1222 vaccination. The receptors here all came from an adult in good health.

The chain uses TRBV28 and TRBJ2-5; TRBD2 aligns across 9 bases. Germline V gene sequence: CDR1 MDHEN, CDR2 SYDVKM. Trimming cost V 3 bases and J 2 bases; bases outside gene matches: 7. The CDR3 covers 16 residues. Here the CDR3 DNA reads TGTGCCAGCAGTTTCCAGGGACTAGCCGATCAAGAGACCCAGTACTTC. Its translation: CASSFQGLADQETQYF.

V gene TRBV28 combines with J gene TRBJ2-5, with D possibly being TRBD2 (5 bases). Trimming removed 6 bases from V and 1 base from J, with 12 bases in between. CDR1 and CDR2 from the germline V gene are MDHEN and SYDVKM. There are 14 residues in the CDR3. CDR3 sequence (DNA): TGTGCCAGCAGGGCGGGCGGGTCCCAAGAGACCCAGTACTTC. It is translated as CASRAGGSQETQYF.

The sample holds a few counts of this clone. The chain links TRBV2 to TRBJ2-7; D unresolved. Trimming took off 5 bases at V and 3 bases at J, with 8 bases between the two ends. CDR1 is SNHLY, CDR2 FYNNEI, per germline. There are 12 residues in the CDR3. CDR3 in amino acids: CASSLNVYEQYF. The CDR3 nucleotides read TGTGCCAGCAGTTTAAATGTCTACGAGCAGTACTTC.

The rearrangement joins TRBV28 to TRBJ1-3, with D possibly matching TRBD1 (5 bases). The germline V gene has CDR1 MDHEN and CDR2 SYDVKM. V was cut by 6 bases and J by 4 bases, with 13 bases left in between. The CDR3 totals 14 residues. CDR3 nucleotide sequence: TGTGCCAGCAGCTCGATAGGGGACGGAAACACCATATATTTT. This translates into CASSSIGDGNTIYF.

This clone appeared once. The J gene is TRBJ2-5, the V gene TRBV24-1; D is ambiguous. V was cut by 0 bases and J by 5 bases, with 12 bases left in between. Per germline, CDR1 KGHDR and CDR2 SFDVKD. The CDR3 is 15 amino acids. Here the CDR3 DNA reads TGTGCCACCAGTGATTTGAAGGGCACAGACGAGACCCAGTACTTC. Translated: CATSDLKGTDETQYF.

The chain is built from TRBV2 and TRBJ1-1, with unresolved D. The germline gives CDR1 SNHLY, CDR2 FYNNEI. V lost 4 bases and J 7 bases, leaving 10 bases between the germline ends. This CDR3 is 12 amino acids long. The CDR3: CASSVSGIEAFF. CDR3 coding DNA: TGTGCCAGCAGTGTATCGGGGATTGAAGCTTTCTTT. Full variable domain (missing parts from reference TRBV2 and TRBJ1-1): EPEVTQTPSHQVTQMGQEVILRCVPISNHLYFYWYRQILGQKVEFLVSFYNNEISEKSEIFDDQFSVERPDGSNFTLKIRSTKLEDSAMYFCASSVSGIEAFFGQGTRLTVV.

In this sample, this clone turned up a few times. The chain links TRBV7-9 to TRBJ2-5, with D unresolved. V gave up 10 bases and J gave up 6 bases, with 3 bases separating them. This CDR3 spans 8 amino acids. CDR1 and CDR2 (germline): SEHNR, FQNEAQ (reference sequence). CDR3 loop: CATKTQYF. The CDR3, as DNA: TGTGCCACTAAGACCCAGTACTTC.

The chain links TRBV2 to TRBJ2-1; TRBD2 is a possible D gene (6 bases). The V end lost 6 bases, the J end lost 15 bases, and 12 bases lay between the germline ends. Germline CDR1 is SNHLY and CDR2 is FYNNEI. There are 10 residues in the CDR3. CDR3 coding DNA: TGTGCCAGCAGCGGGCGGGAACGGTTCTTC. As protein: CASSGRERFF.

The rearrangement links TRBV4-1 to TRBJ2-5, with D maybe TRBD1 (5 bases). Germline V gene data show CDR1 as MGHRA and CDR2 as YSYEKL. Trimming took 0 bases from V and 1 from J, leaving 9 bases between them. The CDR3 is made up of 15 amino acids. The CDR3 here is CASSQEGAPQETQYF. CDR3 coding DNA: TGCGCCAGCAGCCAAGAAGGGGCCCCCCAAGAGACCCAGTACTTC.

The V gene is TRBV6-2 or TRBV6-3, the J gene TRBJ2-7, with D maybe TRBD1 (5 bases). CDR1 is MNHEY, CDR2 SVGEGT, per germline. The CDR3 runs 14 residues. The ends were cut back, 5 bases at V and 3 bases at J, with 14 bases in the middle. CDR3 protein: CASSPRTTGYEQYF. DNA for the CDR3: TGTGCCAGCAGTCCAAGGACAACTGGCTACGAGCAGTACTTC.

V usage is TRBV28 and J usage is TRBJ2-2; no clear D gene. CDR1 and CDR2 from the germline V gene are MDHEN and SYDVKM. The CDR3 is 16 amino acids. V was clipped by 5 bases and J by 3 bases, with 16 bases between them. The DNA for the CDR3 is TGTGCCAGCAGTCCTCGGCTCCCTAAGGACACCGGGGAGCTGTTTTTT. Protein sequence: CASSPRLPKDTGELFF.

CDR3 sequence (DNA): TGTGCCAGCAGTTTGGCCCGATCCGGGGACACTGAAGCTTTCTTT. As protein: CASSLARSGDTEAFF. The chain links TRBV28 to TRBJ1-1; unclear D gene. CDR1 is MDHEN and CDR2 is SYDVKM in the germline V gene. The V end lost 3 bases, the J end lost 3 bases, and 14 bases lay between the germline ends. The CDR3 is 15 amino acids.

The chain has TRBV5-6 and TRBJ2-3, with 9 nucleotides matching TRBD2. Germline V CDR1 and CDR2: SGHDT, YYEEEE. The length of the CDR3 is 15 residues. With 4 bases clipped from V and 6 bases from J, the junction kept 9 bases outside the gene matches. CDR3 DNA: TGTGCCAGCAGCCGGGAGTTAGCGGGGGTTGATACGCAGTATTTT. Translating it yields CASSRELAGVDTQYF.

The chain couples TRBV21-1 to TRBJ1-5; the tabulated D call, TRBD1, remains unverified against the DNA. TRBV21-1 is reported as a pseudogene. The CDR3 is 14 residues long. CDR3 in amino acids: CASCGQGENQPQHF. The CDR3 nucleotides read TGTGCCAGCTGCGGACAGGGCGAAAATCAGCCCCAGCATTTT.

The V gene is TRBV30, the J gene TRBJ1-6; a possible D gene is TRBD1 (6 bases). Per germline, CDR1 GTSNPN and CDR2 SVGIG (reference sequence). This CDR3 region has 15 residues. V gave up 0 bases and J gave up 2 bases, with 8 bases separating them. The CDR3 DNA is TGTGCCTGGAGTGTACAGGGCACCTATAATTCACCCCTCCACTTT. It translates to CAWSVQGTYNSPLHF.

CDR3 amino acids: CASSPYRGNYGYTF. The CDR3 coding sequence is TGTGCCAGCAGCCCATACAGGGGAAACTATGGCTACACCTTC. This chain links TRBV6-5 with TRBJ1-2; 7 positions agree with TRBD1. This CDR3 is built from 14 residues. The germline CDR1 and CDR2 sequences are MNHEY and SVGAGI. V trimming: 6 bases; J trimming: 2 bases; junction bases outside the gene matches: 6.

This chain joins TRBV6-5 and TRBJ2-5; D remains ambiguous. The V gene's germline CDR1 is MNHEY and CDR2 SVGAGI. The length of the CDR3 is 14 residues. Trimming removed 0 bases at V and 0 bases at J, with 5 bases between. The CDR3 sequence is CASSYSYNQETQYF. CDR3 nucleotides: TGTGCCAGCAGTTACTCATACAACCAAGAGACCCAGTACTTC.

The V and J genes are TRBV28 and TRBJ2-7; TRBD1 aligns across 9 bases. This CDR3 is 15 amino acids long. Germline CDR1 reads MDHEN; CDR2 reads SYDVKM. J gave up 1 base and V 6 bases, and 7 bases lay outside the gene matches. The CDR3 here is CASRGAGTGSYEQYF. The CDR3 DNA sequence: TGTGCCAGCAGGGGGGCGGGGACAGGGTCCTACGAGCAGTACTTC.

V gene TRBV19 combines with J gene TRBJ1-1; TRBD1 matches 10 bases. J gave up 4 bases and V 5 bases, and 7 bases lay outside the gene matches. From germline, CDR1 is LNHDA and CDR2 SQIVND (reference sequence). The CDR3 contains 15 residues. CDR3 DNA: TGTGCCAGTAGTTACGGGACAGGGGTCGTCACTGAAGCTTTCTTT. Translating gives CASSYGTGVVTEAFF.

This chain joins TRBV18 and TRBJ2-2; D ambiguous. The V and J ends lost 3 bases and 7 bases respectively, with 9 bases between them. The CDR3 loop spans 13 amino acids. The germline gives CDR1 KGHSH, CDR2 LQKENI. The CDR3 coding sequence is TGTGCCAGCTCACCGAGCGATGGCGGGGAGCTGTTTTTT. Its protein product is CASSPSDGGELFF.

V and J are TRBV3-1 (or the pseudogene TRBV3-2) and TRBJ2-5, with 11 positions matching TRBD2. Germline assignment: CDR1 LGHDT and CDR2 YNNKEL (reference sequence). Losses at the gene ends were 4 bases for V and 0 bases for J; bases not matched to a gene: 1. The CDR3 consists of 15 residues. This CDR3 is CASSPSGGHQETQYF. CDR3 sequence (DNA): TGTGCCAGCAGCCCTAGCGGGGGGCACCAAGAGACCCAGTACTTC.

The chain employs TRBV6-6 and TRBJ1-5; D may be TRBD1 (6 bases). The V end was cut by 2 bases, the J end by 5 bases, with 10 bases between. The CDR3 loop spans 14 amino acids. Germline V gene sequence: CDR1 MNHNY, CDR2 SVGAGI (reference sequence). Here the CDR3 DNA reads TGTGCCAGCAGTTACGTACAGGGTGATCAGCCCCAGCATTTT. This sequence encodes CASSYVQGDQPQHF.